These 2 T cell receptor beta chains were sequenced from one sample in a study of radiotherapy plus CTLA-4 blockade in lung cancer. The data were produced by immunoSEQ multiplex PCR, yet TCRdb's version contains in-frame clones alone and is incomplete. Among 70,000 to 90,000 clones listed, more than 75% were seen once. Here the sequenced sample was peripheral blood, taken from a patient treated with radiotherapy plus ipilimumab. All receptors come from a human donor with non-small cell lung cancer who had stable disease on radiotherapy plus ipilimumab.

This chain connects TRBV6-1 to TRBJ1-5; D is ambiguous. The CDR3 sequence is 15 residues long. Germline V gene lookup returns CDR1 MNHNS and CDR2 SASEGT. Between the trimmed V and J ends, which lost 0 bases and 2 bases, there was a span of 8 bases. CDR3: CASSEAHGGNQPQHF. The CDR3 coding sequence is TGTGCCAGCAGTGAAGCCCATGGAGGCAATCAGCCCCAGCATTTT.

The gene calls are TRBV19 and TRBJ1-5; TRBD1 is a possible D gene (6 bases). The germline V gene encodes CDR1 LNHDA and CDR2 SQIVND (reference sequence). The CDR3 totals 19 residues. The V end was cut by 4 bases, the J end by 0 bases, with 22 bases between. The CDR3 here is CASSRTGTPAPNSNQPQHF. CDR3 nucleotide sequence: TGTGCCAGTAGTAGAACCGGGACACCAGCTCCAAATAGCAATCAGCCCCAGCATTTT.